This T cell receptor beta chain was retrieved from a study of cytomegalovirus exposure and HLA in healthy donors. General study points: Certain sequence variants were highly shared and formed a cluster, and this cluster was likely a sequencing artifact.

PCR used 60 Vbeta primers and 13 Jbeta primers. Libraries were prepared by immunoSEQ multiplex PCR; TCRdb keeps only in-frame clonotypes and omits some of them. The sample has 140,000 to 150,000 clones; approximately 81% are singletons. Trimming removed 3 bases at V and 6 bases at J, with 17 bases between. The germline V gene encodes CDR1 MDHEN and CDR2 SYDVKM. The CDR3 runs to 15 residues. A remark on this clone: As yet, its antigen is unknown.

The sequencing input was PBMCs. This clonotype was obtained from a woman in her thirties or forties in good health and CMV-seropositive. This chain links TRBV28 with TRBJ1-2, with a possible D match to TRBD1 (6 bases). This CDR3 is CASSLLKGGKDGYTF. The CDR3 nucleotides are TGTGCCAGCAGTTTGTTGAAGGGGGGGAAGGATGGCTACACCTTC.